The next 13 T cell receptor beta chains were all read from a single sample in a study of technical replicates of blood from a handful of donors. Clones were sequenced by immunoSEQ multiplex PCR, and TCRdb holds only the in-frame ones, with some missing. Among about 67,000 clones, roughly 98% were seen once, and the ten largest hold roughly 0.16%. Sequencing was done on a sample of T cells isolated from PBMCs. The receptors were gathered from a human donor in good health.

The chain carries TRBV6-5 and TRBJ1-1; TRBD1 agrees at 7 bases. The J segment lost 1 base and the V segment lost 2 bases, leaving 1 base of the junction unmatched. CDR3 length: 14 residues. Germline loops: CDR1 MNHEY, CDR2 SVGAGI. In DNA form, the CDR3 reads TGTGCCAGCAGTTACGGGACAGCGAACACTGAAGCTTTCTTT. Translation: CASSYGTANTEAFF.

This rearrangement joins TRBV7-9 to TRBJ1-2; D is unresolved. Germline V gene sequence: CDR1 SEHNR, CDR2 FQNEAQ (reference sequence). V lost 1 base, J lost 2 bases, and 17 bases lay in between. The CDR3 is made up of 17 amino acids. The CDR3 DNA is TGTGCCAGCAGCTTAGTCGAGGGTAGTCAGTCGAACTATGGCTACACCTTC. This codes for CASSLVEGSQSNYGYTF.

The chain combines TRBV25-1 with TRBJ1-4; no firm D call. Germline V gene sequence: CDR1 MGHDK, CDR2 SYGVNS. Trimming stripped 10 bases from V and 8 bases from J, with 17 bases between. There are 13 residues in the CDR3. The CDR3 DNA is TGTGCCACCTCCCCCGGCGACGGGGAAAAACTGTTTTTT. Translated, it gives CATSPGDGEKLFF.

The rearrangement uses TRBV2 and TRBJ1-1, with D possibly TRBD1 on 5 matching bases. Germline CDR1 reads SNHLY; CDR2 reads FYNNEI. CDR3 length: 12 residues. V gave up 10 bases and J gave up 4 bases, with 13 bases separating them. This chain's CDR3 is CATTLGGTEAFF. DNA of the CDR3: TGTGCCACCACACTGGGGGGCACTGAAGCTTTCTTT.

The gene calls are TRBV27 and TRBJ2-1; 11 nucleotides line up with TRBD2. V shed 8 bases, J shed 4 bases, and the junction held 10 bases outside the gene matches. Germline values: CDR1 MNHEY, CDR2 SMNVEV (reference sequence). The CDR3 totals 16 residues. Here the CDR3 DNA reads TGTGCCAGCTTTCATCCCGGGACTAGCGGTTACAATGAGCAGTTCTTC. Amino acids: CASFHPGTSGYNEQFF.

This rearrangement joins TRBV18 to TRBJ1-1; tentative D call: TRBD1 (6 bases). The CDR3 is 13 residues long. V was cut by 2 bases and J by 11 bases, with 15 bases left in between. Looked up from germline, CDR1 is KGHSH and CDR2 is LQKENI. Written as DNA, the CDR3 is TGTGCCAGCTCACCAGTGTGGGCAGGGGAGGCTTTCTTT. This sequence encodes CASSPVWAGEAFF. The whole variable domain, filled in from reference TRBV18 and TRBJ1-1, reads NAGVMQNPRHLVRRRGQEARLRCSPMKGHSHVYWYRQLPEEGLKFMVYLQKENIIDESGMPKERFSAEFPKEGPSILRIQQVVRGDSAAYFCASSPVWAGEAFFGQGTRLTVV.

The chain employs TRBV7-2 and TRBJ2-7; possibly TRBD2 for D (6 bases). Trimming cost V 1 base and J 3 bases, with 16 bases left between them. Germline CDR1 SGHTA, CDR2 FQGNSA. The CDR3 covers 16 residues. In DNA form, the CDR3 reads TGTGCCAGCAGCTTAGGAGGGCAGGCGGGAAACTACGAGCAGTACTTC. Translating it yields CASSLGGQAGNYEQYF.

Note on this clone: One junction end disagrees with the germline gene, perhaps due to a read error. V is TRBV4-1 and J is TRBJ1-2; possible D gene TRBD1, 5 bases. The germline CDR1 and CDR2 sequences are MGHRA and YSYEKL. This CDR3 is 18 amino acids long. The CDR3 region is CASSHPPAGGSLNYGYTF. The CDR3 DNA follows: TGCGCCAGCAGCCACCCCCCGGCGGGGGGTTCCCTCAACTATGGCTACACTTTC.

This chain uses TRBV30 with TRBJ2-2; maybe TRBD1 (6 bases). Germline assignment: CDR1 GTSNPN and CDR2 SVGIG (reference sequence). The CDR3 spans 14 residues. Trimming shortened V by 4 bases and J by 1 base, and 10 bases separated the two germline ends. This CDR3 reads CAWIPTGNTGELFF. The CDR3, as DNA: TGTGCCTGGATCCCGACAGGGAACACCGGGGAGCTGTTTTTT.

This chain joins TRBV11-2 and TRBJ1-1; D gene ambiguous. Germline V gene sequence: CDR1 SGHAT, CDR2 FQNNGV. This CDR3 is built from 13 residues. V lost 0 bases and J 7 bases, leaving 9 bases between the germline ends. CDR3 nucleotide sequence: TGTGCCAGCAGCTTAGAGAGGTCGTTTGAAGCTTTCTTT. Its protein product is CASSLERSFEAFF.

The chain has TRBV27 and TRBJ2-1; no firm D call. This CDR3 contains 12 residues. The V end was cut by 4 bases, the J end by 8 bases, with 9 bases between. Germline V gives CDR1 MNHEY, CDR2 SMNVEV (reference sequence). Here the CDR3 reads CASSSSRYEQFF. CDR3 sequence (DNA): TGTGCCAGCAGTTCGTCTAGATATGAGCAGTTCTTC.

The CDR3: CASSLYSGLLGVGSNQPQHF. CDR3 nucleotides: TGTGCCAGCAGTTTATATTCGGGACTCCTGGGGGTCGGGAGCAATCAGCCCCAGCATTTT. The chain links TRBV27 to TRBJ1-5, with D possibly being TRBD1 (5 bases). Between the trimmed V and J ends, which lost 1 base and 1 base, there was a span of 23 bases. CDR1 MNHEY and CDR2 SMNVEV come from the germline V gene (reference sequence). The CDR3 totals 20 residues.

The V call is TRBV5-8, the J call TRBJ2-1, with TRBD1 identical over 8 bases. Germline CDR1 is SGHTS and CDR2 is YDEGEE. The CDR3 has 15 residues. V lost 2 bases to trimming and J lost 4 bases; unmatched junction nucleotides: 5. The CDR3 reads CASSFRDRRYNEQFF. CDR3 sequence (DNA): TGTGCCAGCAGCTTCCGGGACAGGAGGTACAATGAGCAGTTCTTC. Filled out from reference TRBV5-8 and TRBJ2-1, the complete variable domain reads EAGVTQSPTHLIKTRGQQATLRCSPISGHTSVYWYQQALGLGLQFLLWYDEGEERNRGNFPPRFSGRQFPNYSSELNVNALELEDSALYLCASSFRDRRYNEQFFGPGTRLTVL.